These 19 T cell receptor beta chains were all obtained from the same sample, sequenced in a study of blood T cell repertoires in COVID-19. The protocol was immunoSEQ multiplex PCR, while the TCRdb copy is restricted to in-frame clones and leaves out a portion. Of some 340,000 clones listed, around 83% are singletons. Sequencing used PBMCs or T cells enriched from blood (not recorded which). Every receptor here comes from a woman aged 45-65 years who had recovered from COVID-19.

The chain recombines TRBV12-3 or TRBV12-4 with TRBJ2-1; D gene uncertain. This CDR3 contains 12 residues. The V end was cut by 8 bases, the J end by 9 bases, with 14 bases between. The DNA for the CDR3 is TGTGCCAGCCTCCTCCTGTCGGGTGAGCAGTTCTTC. Protein product: CASLLLSGEQFF.

V usage is TRBV7-8 and J usage is TRBJ2-7, with D maybe TRBD1 (5 bases). The V end was cut by 6 bases, the J end by 5 bases, with 11 bases between. The CDR3 length is 12 residues. Germline CDR1 and CDR2: SGHVS and FQNEAQ. The CDR3 nucleotides read TGTGCCAGCAGACCCTCAGGGAACGAGCAGTACTTC. Protein sequence: CASRPSGNEQYF. Drawing the rest from reference TRBV7-8 and TRBJ2-7, the complete variable domain is GAGVSQSPRYKVAKRGQDVALRCDPISGHVSLFWYQQALGQGPEFLTYFQNEAQLDKSGLPSDRFFAERPEGSVSTLKIQRTQQEDSAVYLCASRPSGNEQYFGPGTRLTVT.

This clone was seen only once. V usage is TRBV19 and J usage is TRBJ1-5; maybe TRBD1 (6 bases). Germline V gene lookup returns CDR1 LNHDA and CDR2 SQIVND (reference sequence). The CDR3 totals 16 residues. V was clipped by 10 bases and J by 0 bases, with 19 bases between them. This CDR3 reads CATSGTIDYSNQPQHF. The CDR3 coding sequence is TGTGCCACTTCCGGGACAATCGACTATAGCAATCAGCCCCAGCATTTT.

J is TRBJ2-5 and V is TRBV5-1; 11 bases agree with TRBD2. V shed 1 base and J 5 bases; nucleotides not matched to a gene: 7. CDR1 SGHRS and CDR2 YFSETQ come from the germline V gene. The CDR3 is 16 amino acids. The CDR3 coding sequence is TGCGCCAGCAGCTTGAGCCTAGCGGGAGGAGCGGAGACCCAGTACTTC. This sequence encodes CASSLSLAGGAETQYF.

The rearrangement links TRBV9 to TRBJ1-2, with 9 nucleotides matching TRBD1. The CDR3 sequence is 16 residues long. Trimming at V came to 4 bases and at J to 1 base, leaving 8 bases not matched to a gene. Looked up from germline, CDR1 is SGDLS and CDR2 is YYNGEE. CDR3 coding DNA: TGTGCCAGCAGCCCCTCGGGACAGGGACATAACTATGGCTACACCTTC. Its protein product is CASSPSGQGHNYGYTF.

The chain joins TRBV7-3 to TRBJ2-2; 7 positions match TRBD2. V lost 4 bases to trimming and J lost 5 bases; unmatched junction nucleotides: 10. Germline assignment: CDR1 SGHTA and CDR2 FQGTGA. There are 16 residues in the CDR3. The CDR3 sequence is CASSSAGTGGTGELFF. The CDR3 DNA follows: TGTGCCAGCAGCTCGGCCGGGACCGGGGGGACCGGGGAGCTGTTTTTT.

The J gene is TRBJ2-1, the V gene TRBV9; 9 nucleotides match TRBD2. Trimming at V came to 2 bases and at J to 4 bases, leaving 7 bases not matched to a gene. The CDR3 extends over 16 amino acids. Germline V gene sequence: CDR1 SGDLS, CDR2 YYNGEE. The CDR3 region has the DNA TGTGCCAGCAGCGTTCGGGATAGCGGGGGTTACAATGAGCAGTTCTTC. Residues: CASSVRDSGGYNEQFF. Full variable domain (rest looked up from reference TRBV9 and TRBJ2-1): DSGVTQTPKHLITATGQRVTLRCSPRSGDLSVYWYQQSLDQGLQFLIQYYNGEERAKGNILERFSAQQFPDLHSELNLSSLELGDSALYFCASSVRDSGGYNEQFFGPGTRLTVL.

The rearrangement uses TRBV7-2 and TRBJ1-5; 12 positions match TRBD1. The CDR3 runs to 16 residues. Looked up from germline, CDR1 is SGHTA and CDR2 is FQGNSA. J gave up 7 bases and V 1 base, and 5 bases lay outside the gene matches. CDR3 sequence: CASSLGGTGGIQPQHF. DNA of the CDR3: TGTGCCAGCAGCTTAGGGGGGACAGGGGGCATCCAGCCCCAGCATTTT. Using reference TRBV7-2 and TRBJ1-5 for the parts outside the CDR3, the full variable domain is GAGVSQSPSNKVTEKGKDVELRCDPISGHTALYWYRQSLGQGLEFLIYFQGNSAPDKSGLPSDRFSAERTGGSVSTLTIQRTQQEDSAVYLCASSLGGTGGIQPQHFGDGTRLSIL.

V usage is TRBV30 and J usage is TRBJ2-1; the match to TRBD1 covers 9 bases. The CDR3 runs to 14 residues. J lost 4 bases, V lost 7 bases, and 8 bases had no gene match. CDR1 GTSNPN and CDR2 SVGIG come from the germline V gene (reference sequence). The CDR3 spells CASVGQGLYNEQFF. CDR3 in DNA: TGTGCCTCCGTCGGACAGGGGCTTTACAATGAGCAGTTCTTC.

The chain is built from TRBV6-2 or TRBV6-3 and TRBJ2-1; possibly TRBD1 for D (6 bases). The V gene lost 2 bases and the J gene lost 6 bases, with 14 bases spanning the gap. Germline V gene data show CDR1 as MNHEY and CDR2 as SVGEGT. This CDR3 is 15 amino acids long. The CDR3 DNA follows: TGTGCCAGCAGTTACGGGGGCCCTTTAATCAATGAGCAGTTCTTC. Translating it yields CASSYGGPLINEQFF.

V is TRBV15 and J is TRBJ2-3, with TRBD1 identical over 9 bases. Germline CDR1 LNHNV, CDR2 YYDKDF (reference sequence). V was pared by 0 bases and J by 6 bases, with 7 bases of the junction left unmatched. The CDR3 sequence is 16 residues long. The CDR3 here is CATSRDLQGASDTQYF. CDR3 sequence (DNA): TGTGCCACCAGCAGAGATTTACAGGGGGCGTCGGATACGCAGTATTTT.

As DNA, the CDR3 is TGTGCCAGCAGCCTGGGGAGAATGAACACTGAAGCTTTCTTT. Amino acid sequence: CASSLGRMNTEAFF. The V gene is TRBV4-2, the J gene TRBJ1-1; D uncertain. The CDR3 is made up of 14 amino acids. V was cut by 4 bases and J by 0 bases, with 9 bases left in between. Germline V lookup: CDR1 LGHNA, CDR2 YNFKEQ.

The chain joins TRBV4-1 to TRBJ2-1; TRBD2 matches at 11 bases. Germline V gives CDR1 MGHRA, CDR2 YSYEKL. V lost 6 bases to trimming and J lost 10 bases; unmatched junction nucleotides: 17. This CDR3 spans 17 amino acids. The chain's CDR3 is CASRPEWTSGSSGEQFF. The DNA for the CDR3 is TGCGCCAGCAGACCGGAGTGGACTAGCGGGTCCTCGGGGGAGCAGTTCTTC.

In this sample, this clone turned up a few times. V is TRBV30 and J is TRBJ1-1, with 8 bases that match TRBD1. The CDR3 runs to 13 residues. Germline values: CDR1 GTSNPN, CDR2 SVGIG (reference sequence). Trimming took 5 bases from V and 10 from J; bases not matched to a gene: 12. Here the CDR3 DNA reads TGTGCCTGGGGACTAGGGGACAGGTTGTTAGCTTTCTTT. The encoded protein is CAWGLGDRLLAFF.

The chain uses TRBV5-1 and TRBJ2-3; D gene ambiguous. V was trimmed by 0 bases and J by 6 bases, leaving 5 bases between them. CDR3 length: 12 amino acids. The germline V gene encodes CDR1 SGHRS and CDR2 YFSETQ. CDR3 in DNA: TGCGCCAGCAGCTTGGGAGAGGATACGCAGTATTTT. Translated, it gives CASSLGEDTQYF.

V and J are TRBV5-1 and TRBJ2-3; D is unclear. Germline V CDR1 and CDR2: SGHRS, YFSETQ. This CDR3 has 14 amino acids. With 1 base removed from V and 4 bases from J, the gap between germline ends came to 10 bases. The CDR3 DNA is TGCGCCAGCAGCTTGTCAGGCTCCTCAGATACGCAGTATTTT. This encodes CASSLSGSSDTQYF.

V and J are TRBV7-2 and TRBJ2-2, with 11 bases identical to TRBD1. J was trimmed by 3 bases and V by 3 bases; bases with no gene match: 3. The CDR3 has 16 amino acids. Germline assignment: CDR1 SGHTA and CDR2 FQGNSA. The chain's CDR3 is CASSFGQGADTGELFF. The DNA for the CDR3 is TGTGCCAGCAGCTTCGGACAGGGGGCTGACACCGGGGAGCTGTTTTTT.

The chain uses TRBV7-2 and TRBJ2-3; 7 bases agree with TRBD2. This CDR3 is built from 17 residues. Germline V gene lookup returns CDR1 SGHTA and CDR2 FQGNSA. V shed 0 bases, J shed 0 bases, and the junction held 6 bases outside the gene matches. The CDR3 protein is CASSLAGGKPSTDTQYF. Written as DNA, the CDR3 is TGTGCCAGCAGCTTAGCGGGAGGGAAACCAAGCACAGATACGCAGTATTTT.

This clone was seen once. The chain carries TRBV29-1 and TRBJ1-1; no clear D gene. The germline CDR1 and CDR2 sequences are SQVTM and ANQGSEA. Trimming stripped 4 bases from V and 4 bases from J, with 7 bases between. The CDR3 runs to 11 residues. The chain's CDR3 is CSVGTVTEAFF. CDR3 in DNA: TGCAGCGTTGGGACTGTCACTGAAGCTTTCTTT.